The 26 T cell receptor beta chains below all came from one sample that was sequenced in a study of identical twins. TCRdb used MiXCR to reprocess the 5' RACE reads, holding one entry per CDR3 protein. The profile covers 450,000 to 650,000 distinct CDR3 sequences, with approximately 14% appearing a single time and 0.44% taken by the ten largest. The same sample was also studied in work on yellow fever vaccine responses in identical twins.

Input material: CD4+ T cells sorted from blood. These receptors originate from a woman aged 18-35 years in good health.

The rearrangement joins TRBV10-3 to TRBJ2-3; 10 bases are a match to TRBD1. The CDR3 contains 15 residues. CDR1 is ENHRY, CDR2 SYGVKD, per germline. J gave up 4 bases and V 6 bases, and 7 bases lay outside the gene matches. DNA of the CDR3: TGTGCCATCAGCCCCGGGACAGGGGTTGCAGATACGCAGTATTTT. It codes for CAISPGTGVADTQYF.

V and J are TRBV24-1 and TRBJ1-5; 7 nucleotides align to TRBD1. Germline V gives CDR1 KGHDR, CDR2 SFDVKD. V shed 3 bases, J shed 0 bases, and the junction held 4 bases outside the gene matches. This CDR3 contains 16 residues. DNA of the CDR3: TGTGCCACCAGTGATCGGCGACAGGGTAGCAATCAGCCCCAGCATTTT. It specifies CATSDRRQGSNQPQHF.

This clonotype was counted a few times. CDR3 in amino acids: CASTSGGSVAGVNEQFF. As DNA, the CDR3 is TGTGCCAGCACCTCAGGGGGCTCTGTAGCGGGAGTGAATGAGCAGTTCTTC. The chain recombines TRBV28 with TRBJ2-1, with D maybe TRBD2 (9 bases). Per the germline V gene, CDR1 is MDHEN and CDR2 is SYDVKM. V was pared by 7 bases and J by 7 bases, with 26 bases between. This CDR3 spans 17 amino acids.

The CDR3 protein is CASSAQGTAFEISSPLHF. In DNA form, the CDR3 reads TGTGCCAGCAGTGCACAGGGTACAGCGTTTGAAATAAGTTCACCCCTCCACTTT. The rearrangement joins TRBV28 to TRBJ1-6, with D possibly matching TRBD1 (6 bases). Germline lookup yields CDR1 MDHEN and CDR2 SYDVKM. The CDR3 has 18 residues. V gave up 5 bases and J gave up 9 bases, with 26 bases separating them. The full variable domain, its missing parts supplied by reference TRBV28 and TRBJ1-6, is DVKVTQSSRYLVKRTGEKVFLECVQDMDHENMFWYRQDPGLGLRLIYFSYDVKMKEKGDIPEGYSVSREKKERFSLILESASTNQTSMYLCASSAQGTAFEISSPLHFGNGTRLTVT.

In its sample, this clonotype was seen a few times. The chain joins TRBV5-5 to TRBJ2-7; a possible D gene is TRBD1 (5 bases). CDR3 length: 16 residues. V was trimmed by 4 bases and J by 0 bases, leaving 17 bases between them. Per germline, CDR1 SGHKS and CDR2 YYEKEE (reference sequence). The CDR3 nucleotides read TGTGCCAGCAGCGTAAAAACAGGCCCCAGCTCCTACGAGCAGTACTTC. This encodes CASSVKTGPSSYEQYF.

This chain connects TRBV5-1 to TRBJ2-2; no reliable D call. V lost 3 bases and J lost 7, with 16 bases in between. The CDR3 loop spans 15 amino acids. CDR1 and CDR2 from the germline V gene are SGHRS and YFSETQ. The DNA for the CDR3 is TGCGCCAGCAGCTATGGACGGGCATCGGGCGGGGAGCTGTTTTTT. It translates to CASSYGRASGGELFF.

The chain is built from TRBV12-3 or TRBV12-4 and TRBJ2-3; 7 nucleotides align to TRBD2. V lost 5 bases to trimming and J lost 5 bases; unmatched junction nucleotides: 7. The CDR3 sequence is 14 residues long. CDR3 amino acids: CASSPAGVIDTQYF. The CDR3 bases are TGTGCCAGCAGTCCTGCGGGAGTAATAGATACGCAGTATTTT.

This chain connects TRBV12-3 or TRBV12-4 to TRBJ2-3; 10 bases align to TRBD2. The CDR3 consists of 17 residues. The junction had 12 bases not matched to a gene; V was cut back by 3 bases and J by 6 bases. In DNA form, the CDR3 reads TGTGCCAGCAGTTTGGCCCCCGCAAGCGGGGGGGGCGATACGCAGTATTTT. Its translation is CASSLAPASGGGDTQYF.

There are a few counts of this clonotype. The J gene is TRBJ1-1, the V gene TRBV12-3 or TRBV12-4; 9 bases line up with TRBD1. The CDR3 length is 13 residues. V lost 5 bases and J lost 6; bases outside the gene matches: 4. The CDR3 spells CASSTRQGAEAFF. CDR3 DNA sequence: TGTGCCAGCAGTACACGACAGGGGGCTGAAGCTTTCTTT.

This clonotype was recorded a few times. The chain employs TRBV28 and TRBJ1-2, with a weak D call TRBD1 (5 bases). Germline V gives CDR1 MDHEN, CDR2 SYDVKM. V lost 1 base and J 6 bases, leaving 24 bases between the germline ends. This CDR3 has 18 residues. The DNA for the CDR3 is TGTGCCAGCAGTTTATACCCCACCACCCTGGGAGGGGTGGATGGCTACACCTTC. The encoded protein is CASSLYPTTLGGVDGYTF.

At least ten counts were recorded for this clonotype. This chain joins TRBV10-2 and TRBJ1-5, with D tentatively TRBD1 (5 bases). Per the germline V gene, CDR1 is WSHSY and CDR2 is SAAADI. The germline V and J ends were trimmed by 6 bases and 1 base, with 7 bases remaining between them. The CDR3 extends over 13 amino acids. The CDR3 DNA follows: TGCGCCAGCAGCGAGGGGAGCAATCAGCCCCAGCATTTT. Residues: CASSEGSNQPQHF.

This chain connects TRBV7-9 to TRBJ2-5; D is possibly TRBD2 (6 bases). Trimming removed 1 base at V and 2 bases at J, with 17 bases between. The CDR3 contains 17 residues. In germline, CDR1 is SEHNR, CDR2 FQNEAQ (reference sequence). The CDR3 DNA reads TGTGCCAGCAGCTTAGGGGCATCCCTAGCGTCACAAGAGACCCAGTACTTC. As protein: CASSLGASLASQETQYF.

The V and J genes are TRBV4-1 and TRBJ2-2, with D perhaps given as TRBD1 or TRBD2 (7 bases each). Germline CDR1 MGHRA, CDR2 YSYEKL. The ends were cut back, 4 bases at V and 7 bases at J, with 19 bases in the middle. The CDR3 sequence is 16 residues long. The CDR3 is CASSPIAGRGIGELFF. The CDR3 DNA reads as TGCGCCAGCAGCCCCATAGCGGGCAGGGGGATCGGGGAGCTGTTTTTT.

This clonotype was detected ten times or more. The chain combines TRBV3-1 with TRBJ2-4, with 10 nucleotides matching TRBD2. After removal of 1 base from V and 1 base from J, the junction contained 16 bases not matched to a gene. Germline loops: CDR1 LGHDT, CDR2 YNNKEL (reference sequence). The CDR3 consists of 21 residues. CDR3 nucleotides: TGTGCCAGCAGCCAAGTCGGAGGACTAGCGGAGGCGCGAAGGGCCAAAAACATTCAGTACTTC. Protein product: CASSQVGGLAEARRAKNIQYF.

The table lists this clonotype with a few counts. The V and J genes are TRBV6-5 and TRBJ2-5; TRBD1 agrees at 7 bases. The CDR3 is 16 amino acids. The germline V gene encodes CDR1 MNHEY and CDR2 SVGAGI. J was trimmed by 0 bases and V by 2 bases; bases with no gene match: 6. CDR3 DNA: TGTGCCAGCAGTTACGGGCAGGGGGAGTACCAAGAGACCCAGTACTTC. Protein sequence: CASSYGQGEYQETQYF.

This clonotype has a handful of counts. V usage is TRBV27 and J usage is TRBJ2-1; TRBD1 is a possible D gene (7 bases). V lost 3 bases and J 6 bases, leaving 15 bases between the germline ends. This CDR3 is built from 15 residues. The germline V gene has CDR1 MNHEY and CDR2 SMNVEV (reference sequence). The chain's CDR3 is CASSFRGQGGNEQFF. The CDR3, as DNA: TGTGCCAGCAGTTTTAGGGGGCAGGGAGGCAATGAGCAGTTCTTC.

This sequence joins TRBV6-5 and TRBJ2-2, with D uncertain. This CDR3 has 14 residues. Trimming pared 7 bases from V and 2 bases from J, leaving 11 bases between. Looked up from germline, CDR1 is MNHEY and CDR2 is SVGAGI. The CDR3 nucleotides are TGTGCCAGCACTTTCACCCCCAACACCGGGGAGCTGTTTTTT. It translates to CASTFTPNTGELFF.

CDR3 nucleotide sequence: TGTGCCAGCAGCTTACAGCCTGACATCAACTATGGCTACACCTTC. Residues: CASSLQPDINYGYTF. The chain links TRBV5-5 to TRBJ1-2, with D unresolved. The germline CDR1 and CDR2 sequences are SGHKS and YYEKEE (reference sequence). Trimming stripped 2 bases from V and 2 bases from J, with 13 bases between. The CDR3 has 15 residues.

This clonotype was picked up a small number of times. V gene TRBV4-1 combines with J gene TRBJ1-2; D is perhaps TRBD1 (5 bases). The germline gives CDR1 MGHRA, CDR2 YSYEKL. V lost 1 base and J lost 0, with 9 bases in between. This CDR3 comprises 15 residues. The CDR3 reads CASSQGAGTNYGYTF. CDR3 in DNA: TGCGCCAGCAGCCAAGGGGCAGGGACTAACTATGGCTACACCTTC.

Only a few counts were recorded for this clonotype. The rearrangement uses TRBV10-3 and TRBJ1-2, with D tentatively TRBD1 (5 bases). Germline V lookup: CDR1 ENHRY, CDR2 SYGVKD. There are 14 residues in the CDR3. V was pared by 6 bases and J by 8 bases, with 19 bases between. CDR3 sequence (DNA): TGTGCCATCAGGCCCGGGGCCCGCTCGGGCGGCTACACCTTC. Amino acid sequence: CAIRPGARSGGYTF.

This clonotype was recorded a few times. This sequence joins TRBV12-3 or TRBV12-4 and TRBJ2-4, with TRBD1 identical over 7 bases. V was clipped by 6 bases and J by 6 bases; unmatched bases: 11. The CDR3 spans 15 residues. The CDR3 here is CASRSDRSLINIQYF. CDR3 nucleotides: TGTGCCAGCAGGTCGGACAGGAGTTTGATAAACATTCAGTACTTC.

The table lists this clonotype with a few counts. In DNA, the CDR3 is TGTGCCATCCAAGATTGGAACACTGAAGCTTTCTTT. It encodes CAIQDWNTEAFF. The chain recombines TRBV7-9 with TRBJ1-1; D is undetermined. This CDR3 is 12 amino acids long. Trimming left V 10 bases short and J 1 base short, with 10 bases between. CDR1 is SEHNR, CDR2 FQNEAQ, per germline (reference sequence).

The genes are TRBV29-1 and TRBJ2-5; a possible D gene is TRBD2 (6 bases). Germline CDR1 SQVTM, CDR2 ANQGSEA. The CDR3 spans 12 residues. V was pared by 4 bases and J by 0 bases, with 6 bases between. The CDR3 sequence: CSVGGNQETQYF. CDR3 in DNA: TGCAGCGTTGGCGGGAACCAAGAGACCCAGTACTTC.

The chain uses TRBV20-1 and TRBJ2-5; D not resolved. CDR1 and CDR2 from the germline V gene are DFQATT and SNEGSKA (reference sequence). Trimming took 7 bases from V and 0 from J, leaving 3 bases between them. The CDR3 has 10 amino acids. The CDR3 loop reads CSGYQETQYF. The DNA for the CDR3 is TGCAGTGGGTACCAAGAGACCCAGTACTTC.

This clonotype was detected a few times. This chain connects TRBV20-1 to TRBJ1-1; D gene unclear. CDR1 and CDR2 from the germline V gene are DFQATT and SNEGSKA (reference sequence). Trimming took 0 bases from V and 7 from J, leaving 12 bases between them. The CDR3 runs 13 residues. The CDR3 is CSARDGQHYEAFF. In nucleotides, the CDR3 is TGCAGTGCTAGAGATGGCCAGCACTATGAAGCTTTCTTT.

This clonotype was detected only a few times. The rearrangement uses TRBV29-1 and TRBJ2-1; 9 bases are shared with TRBD1. The CDR3 has 15 amino acids. Per the germline V gene, CDR1 is SQVTM and CDR2 is ANQGSEA. Trimming at V came to 7 bases and at J to 5 bases, leaving 12 bases not matched to a gene. The CDR3 spells CSANEGQGINNEQFF. The DNA of the CDR3 is TGCAGCGCGAACGAGGGACAGGGTATAAACAATGAGCAGTTCTTC.